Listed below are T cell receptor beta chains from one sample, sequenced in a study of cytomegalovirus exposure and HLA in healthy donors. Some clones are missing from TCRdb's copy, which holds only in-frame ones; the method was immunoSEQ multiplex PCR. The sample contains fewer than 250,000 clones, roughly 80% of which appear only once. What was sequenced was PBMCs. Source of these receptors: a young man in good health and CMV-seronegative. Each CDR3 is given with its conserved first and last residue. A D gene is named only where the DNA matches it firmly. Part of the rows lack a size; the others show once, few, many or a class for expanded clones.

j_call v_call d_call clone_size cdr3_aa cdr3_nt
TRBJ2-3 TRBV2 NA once CASSLGDSTDTQYF TGTGCCAGCTCCCTAGGTGATAGCACAGATACGCAGTATTTT
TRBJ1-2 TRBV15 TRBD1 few CATSGHGTGTGAIYGYTF TGTGCCACCAGCGGACACGGAACCGGGACAGGGGCTATCTATGGCTACACCTTC
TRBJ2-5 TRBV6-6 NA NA CASSYSGGRETQYF TGTGCCAGCAGTTACTCTGGGGGCAGAGAGACCCAGTACTTC
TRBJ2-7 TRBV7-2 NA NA CASSLGERQYF TGTGCCAGCAGCTTAGGAGAAAGGCAGTACTTC
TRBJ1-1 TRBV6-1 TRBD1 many CATAGIQGAEAFF TGTGCCACCGCAGGGATACAGGGGGCTGAAGCTTTCTTT
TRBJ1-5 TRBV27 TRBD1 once CASSLTGLGNQPQHF TGTGCCAGCAGTCTGACAGGGCTGGGCAATCAGCCCCAGCATTTT
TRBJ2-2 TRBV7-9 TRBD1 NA CSSSFGTGVGTGELFF TGTTCCAGCAGCTTCGGGACAGGCGTGGGGACCGGGGAGCTGTTTTTT
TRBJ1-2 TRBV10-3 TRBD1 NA CAISGKGASNYGYTF TGTGCCATCAGTGGAAAGGGGGCATCTAACTATGGCTACACCTTC
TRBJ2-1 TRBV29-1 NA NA CSVEDLYRASYNEQFF TGCAGCGTTGAAGACCTATACAGGGCTTCCTACAATGAGCAGTTCTTC
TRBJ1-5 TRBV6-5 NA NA CASSHYKQPQHF TGTGCCAGCAGTCACTATAAACAGCCCCAGCATTTT
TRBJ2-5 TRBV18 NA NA CASSLQETQYF TGTGCCAGCTCACTACAAGAGACCCAGTACTTC
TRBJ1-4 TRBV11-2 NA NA CASSSSGWGEKLFF TGTGCCAGCAGCTCGTCGGGGTGGGGTGAAAAACTGTTTTTT
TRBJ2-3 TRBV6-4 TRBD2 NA CASSHSGGHPGTQYF TGTGCCAGCAGTCACAGCGGGGGGCACCCCGGGACGCAGTATTTT
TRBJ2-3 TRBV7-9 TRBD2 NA CASSLGSGGTDTQYF TGTGCCAGCAGCTTAGGTAGCGGGGGAACAGATACGCAGTATTTT
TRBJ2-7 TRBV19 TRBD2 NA CASSIFAGGRYEQYF TGTGCCAGTAGTATATTTGCGGGGGGGCGGTACGAGCAGTACTTC
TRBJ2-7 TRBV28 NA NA CASSRRGGPPYEQYF TGTGCCAGCAGTAGAAGGGGCGGACCCCCCTACGAGCAGTACTTC
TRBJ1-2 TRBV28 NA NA CASSTGYGYTF TGTGCCAGCAGTACAGGCTATGGCTACACCTTC
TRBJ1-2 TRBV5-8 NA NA CASSLWRGSANYGYTF TGTGCCAGCAGCTTGTGGAGAGGCTCAGCTAACTATGGCTACACCTTC